This TCR beta chain stems from a study of T cell responses to AZD1222 COVID-19 vaccine. The CDR3 contains 17 residues. With 0 bases clipped from V and 5 bases from J, the junction kept 2 bases outside the gene matches. Looked up from germline, CDR1 is LGHNA and CDR2 is YSLEER. As to this clone: What it binds is unknown.

Method: immunoSEQ multiplex PCR; TCRdb's copy keeps in-frame clones and lacks some. The data contain roughly 80,000 clones, about 82% of them singletons. Study-wide findings and caveats: Seropositive at baseline were only a handful of AZD1222 recipients.

This receptor was taken from an adult in good health. The sequencing used peripheral blood, collected on day 0 of AZD1222 vaccination. The chain is built from TRBV4-3 and TRBJ2-1; 15 bases line up with TRBD2. CDR3 protein: CASSQDRTSGRDNEQFF. CDR3 nucleotides: TGCGCCAGCAGCCAAGATAGGACTAGCGGGAGGGACAATGAGCAGTTCTTC.